Below are 30 T cell receptor beta chains sequenced from a single sample in a study of identical twins. TCRdb passed the 5' RACE reads through MiXCR, listing each CDR3 protein once. Here the sample spans 600,000 to 700,000 distinct CDR3 sequences, around 21% being singletons. A further study also used this sample, focusing on T cells expressing NK-cell markers.

The sequencing sample was made of PBMCs. The receptors were gathered from a young woman in good health.

CDR3 in DNA: TGTGCCAGCAGCCAAAACAACCGTGGGGAGGTCAACTATGGCTACACCTTC. Its translation is CASSQNNRGEVNYGYTF. The rearrangement links TRBV9 to TRBJ1-2; D unclear. This CDR3 comprises 17 residues. The V end lost 4 bases, the J end lost 2 bases, and 21 bases lay between the germline ends. Germline-derived CDR1 and CDR2 are SGDLS and YYNGEE. Based on the CDR3 plus reference TRBV9 and TRBJ1-2, the full variable domain is DSGVTQTPKHLITATGQRVTLRCSPRSGDLSVYWYQQSLDQGLQFLIQYYNGEERAKGNILERFSAQQFPDLHSELNLSSLELGDSALYFCASSQNNRGEVNYGYTFGSGTRLTVV.

This clonotype was recorded at least ten times. This sequence joins TRBV5-1 and TRBJ1-2, with D unclear. The CDR3 is 16 residues long. The germline CDR1 and CDR2 sequences are SGHRS and YFSETQ. Deletions cut 2 bases from V and 0 bases from J, with 14 bases between. CDR3: CASSLLGREANYGYTF. In DNA, the CDR3 is TGCGCCAGCAGCTTACTGGGGAGGGAAGCTAACTATGGCTACACCTTC.

This clonotype was counted between two and nine times. J is TRBJ1-2 and V is TRBV29-1; 7 nucleotides agree with TRBD1. J gave up 8 bases and V 6 bases, and 12 bases lay outside the gene matches. This CDR3 comprises 13 residues. Per germline, CDR1 SQVTM and CDR2 ANQGSEA. CDR3 DNA: TGCAGCGTCAGACAGGGCGTTCGGTGGGGCTACACCTTC. Its protein product is CSVRQGVRWGYTF.

This clonotype was seen repeatedly, ten times or more. V usage is TRBV2 and J usage is TRBJ2-5; 7 bases map to TRBD1. In germline, CDR1 is SNHLY, CDR2 FYNNEI. This CDR3 has 13 residues. The V and J ends lost 6 bases and 2 bases, in that order; junction bases with no gene match: 3. The CDR3 protein is CASSDRVQETQYF. In nucleotides, the CDR3 is TGTGCCAGCAGCGACAGGGTTCAAGAGACCCAGTACTTC.

The chain couples TRBV7-2 to TRBJ2-7; 10 positions agree with TRBD2. Trimming removed 0 bases from V and 3 bases from J; junction bases left unmatched: 5. Germline V lookup: CDR1 SGHTA, CDR2 FQGNSA. The CDR3 sequence is 16 residues long. The CDR3 region is CASSLAASGSLYEQYF. DNA for the CDR3: TGTGCCAGCAGCTTAGCGGCTAGCGGGAGTCTCTACGAGCAGTACTTC.

The chain employs TRBV5-6 and TRBJ2-5, with 9 bases identical to TRBD1. Per the germline V gene, CDR1 is SGHDT and CDR2 is YYEEEE. The CDR3 consists of 14 residues. J was trimmed by 3 bases and V by 2 bases; bases with no gene match: 2. CDR3 coding DNA: TGTGCCAGCAGCTTCGGGGACAGGGAAGAGACCCAGTACTTC. This codes for CASSFGDREETQYF.

This chain connects TRBV7-7 to TRBJ2-3; unclear D gene. V was clipped by 0 bases and J by 0 bases, with 7 bases between them. Germline V lookup: CDR1 SSHAT, CDR2 FNYEAQ (reference sequence). The CDR3 covers 15 residues. The DNA of the CDR3 is TGTGCCAGCAGCTTAGCCCTGGGAAGCACAGATACGCAGTATTTT. It is translated as CASSLALGSTDTQYF.

V gene TRBV6-5 combines with J gene TRBJ2-7, with D possibly TRBD2 on 5 matching bases. CDR1 is MNHEY, CDR2 SVGAGI, per germline. The germline V and J ends were trimmed by 2 bases and 1 base, with 12 bases remaining between them. This CDR3 has 15 amino acids. CDR3 sequence: CASSYDSRGSYEQYF. CDR3 DNA: TGTGCCAGCAGTTACGATTCTCGGGGTTCCTACGAGCAGTACTTC.

The J gene is TRBJ2-5, the V gene TRBV11-2, with a weak D call TRBD2 (5 bases). V gave up 5 bases and J gave up 1 base, with 11 bases separating them. Germline CDR1 is SGHAT and CDR2 is FQNNGV. The CDR3 sequence is 14 residues long. CDR3 nucleotides: TGTGCCAGCAGCCCTATTCGGGGCCAAGAGACCCAGTACTTC. It encodes CASSPIRGQETQYF.

Comments on this clonotype: A much bigger clone sits one base away, suggesting this may be a read error. Likely a read error: the CDR3 ends without its conserved phenylalanine or tryptophan. The V and J genes are TRBV29-1 and TRBJ2-3; 8 nucleotides agree with TRBD2. Trimming cost V 5 bases and J 6 bases; bases outside gene matches: 7. The length of the CDR3 is 13 residues. Germline CDR1 and CDR2: SQVTM and ANQGSEA. CDR3 sequence: CSVRGGTGDTQYS. CDR3 bases: TGCAGCGTTCGGGGGGGGACTGGCGATACGCAGTATTCT.

This clonotype has a handful of counts. The chain recombines TRBV6-1 with TRBJ1-5; perhaps TRBD1 as D (5 bases). V was trimmed by 2 bases and J by 5 bases, leaving 13 bases between them. The CDR3 length is 15 residues. Per germline, CDR1 MNHNS and CDR2 SASEGT. The CDR3 loop is CASSELTRGDQPQHF. CDR3 sequence (DNA): TGTGCCAGCAGTGAACTTACAAGGGGAGATCAGCCCCAGCATTTT.

This chain uses TRBV12-3 or TRBV12-4 with TRBJ2-3; TRBD1 aligns across 7 bases. CDR3 size: 15 residues. The trim removed 6 bases at V and 8 bases at J, leaving 14 bases unmatched. CDR3 in amino acids: CASSPLTGPTGTQYF. CDR3 bases: TGTGCCAGCAGCCCACTGACAGGGCCAACGGGTACGCAGTATTTT.

The chain carries TRBV20-1 and TRBJ1-5; the D is unclear. This CDR3 contains 13 residues. Germline loops: CDR1 DFQATT, CDR2 SNEGSKA (reference sequence). DNA of the CDR3: TGCAGACACCAAGAGAGAATCAATCAGCCCCAGCATTTT. It specifies CRHQERINQPQHF.

In this sample, this clonotype turned up a few times. This chain joins TRBV7-2 and TRBJ1-2; D unclear. Per the germline V gene, CDR1 is SGHTA and CDR2 is FQGNSA. The V end lost 2 bases, the J end lost 2 bases, and 9 bases lay between the germline ends. The CDR3 spans 14 residues. The CDR3: CASSLLGRNYGYTF. CDR3 in DNA: TGTGCCAGCAGCTTACTTGGAAGGAACTATGGCTACACCTTC.

The CDR3 is CASSSKAKNIQYF. CDR3 nucleotide sequence: TGTGCCAGCAGCTCGAAAGCCAAAAACATTCAGTACTTC. The chain links TRBV7-8 to TRBJ2-4; the D is unclear. There are 13 residues in the CDR3. V was cut by 4 bases and J by 0 bases, with 4 bases left in between. Germline CDR1 and CDR2: SGHVS and FQNEAQ. Combining the CDR3 with reference TRBV7-8 and TRBJ2-4 gives the whole variable domain GAGVSQSPRYKVAKRGQDVALRCDPISGHVSLFWYQQALGQGPEFLTYFQNEAQLDKSGLPSDRFFAERPEGSVSTLKIQRTQQEDSAVYLCASSSKAKNIQYFGAGTRLSVL.

There are a few counts of this clonotype. CDR3 in DNA: TGTGCCAGCAGCCCCGGACAGGGGGCTTTGGTCGAGCAGTACTTC. It encodes CASSPGQGALVEQYF. The chain recombines TRBV7-6 with TRBJ2-7, with 11 bases matching TRBD1. The CDR3 is 15 residues long. Germline V gives CDR1 SGHVS, CDR2 FNYEAQ. The V segment lost 5 bases and the J segment 6 bases; nucleotides outside the gene matches: 9.

This clonotype was observed a few times. The chain has TRBV6-5 and TRBJ2-7; D remains unclear. The CDR3 spans 12 residues. The germline V gene encodes CDR1 MNHEY and CDR2 SVGAGI. Between the trimmed V and J ends, which lost 10 bases and 2 bases, there was a span of 12 bases. CDR3 DNA sequence: TGTGCCACCAGACGGAACCCCTACGAGCAGTACTTC. It codes for CATRRNPYEQYF.

The table lists this clonotype with a few counts. The genes are TRBV20-1 and TRBJ2-7, with TRBD2 as a possible D gene (6 bases). The germline gives CDR1 DFQATT, CDR2 SNEGSKA (reference sequence). Trimming left V 7 bases short and J 2 bases short, with 12 bases between. The CDR3 extends over 12 amino acids. The CDR3 DNA reads TGCAGTGGCCGGGACTCGCCCTACGAGCAGTACTTC. The encoded protein is CSGRDSPYEQYF.

This clonotype was detected many times. This sequence joins TRBV5-1 and TRBJ2-7; weak D call: TRBD1 (5 bases). This CDR3 comprises 12 residues. V was clipped by 5 bases and J by 1 base, with 7 bases between them. CDR1 and CDR2 (germline): SGHRS, YFSETQ. CDR3 DNA: TGCGCCAGCAGTACAGGATCCTACGAGCAGTACTTC. It specifies CASSTGSYEQYF.

This clonotype showed up just once. The chain joins TRBV28 to TRBJ1-1; possible D gene TRBD1, 6 bases. Per germline, CDR1 MDHEN and CDR2 SYDVKM. The CDR3 runs to 11 residues. V was shortened by 7 bases and J by 11 bases, with 14 bases between the two germline ends. In nucleotides, the CDR3 is TGTGCCAGCACTGAACAGGGCCGGGCTTTCTTT. It codes for CASTEQGRAFF. Complete variable domain (other parts from reference TRBV28 and TRBJ1-1): DVKVTQSSRYLVKRTGEKVFLECVQDMDHENMFWYRQDPGLGLRLIYFSYDVKMKEKGDIPEGYSVSREKKERFSLILESASTNQTSMYLCASTEQGRAFFGQGTRLTVV.

This clonotype came up a few times. The chain joins TRBV29-1 to TRBJ2-7; D remains ambiguous. V was pared by 3 bases and J by 0 bases, with 6 bases between. The germline V gene has CDR1 SQVTM and CDR2 ANQGSEA. The CDR3 runs 12 residues. The chain's CDR3 is CSVEESSYEQYF. CDR3 coding DNA: TGCAGCGTTGAGGAGAGCTCCTACGAGCAGTACTTC.

This clonotype has a handful of counts. The V and J genes are TRBV15 and TRBJ2-5; TRBD2 matches 8 bases. With 5 bases clipped from V and 5 bases from J, the junction kept 7 bases outside the gene matches. CDR3 length: 14 amino acids. Germline assignment: CDR1 LNHNV and CDR2 YYDKDF (reference sequence). The CDR3 DNA follows: TGTGCCACCAGCGAGGGACTAGATCTTGAGACCCAGTACTTC. It is translated as CATSEGLDLETQYF. The whole variable domain, remainder taken from reference TRBV15 and TRBJ2-5, is DAMVIQNPRYQVTQFGKPVTLSCSQTLNHNVMYWYQQKSSQAPKLLFHYYDKDFNNEADTPDNFQSRRPNTSFCFLDIRSPGLGDTAMYLCATSEGLDLETQYFGPGTRLLVL.

This clonotype appeared a few times. This sequence joins TRBV5-1 and TRBJ2-1; TRBD1 might be the D (5 bases). The CDR3 extends over 16 amino acids. CDR1 and CDR2 from the germline V gene are SGHRS and YFSETQ. V lost 3 bases and J 7 bases, leaving 20 bases between the germline ends. The CDR3 nucleotides are TGCGCCAGCAGCTCACTCCCTCAGGGCCTCGGGAATGAGCAGTTCTTC. Its translation is CASSSLPQGLGNEQFF.

This clonotype has a handful of counts. CDR3 amino acids: CSAPGRPGTLHF. The CDR3 DNA is TGCAGTGCCCCGGGACGGCCAGGAACCCTCCACTTT. V and J are TRBV20-1 and TRBJ1-6; possible D gene TRBD1, 5 bases. Germline V CDR1 and CDR2: DFQATT, SNEGSKA (reference sequence). The CDR3 loop spans 12 amino acids. Trimming pared 6 bases from V and 14 bases from J, leaving 17 bases between.

This clonotype showed up just a few times. The rearrangement joins TRBV4-3 to TRBJ2-3; 7 bases map to TRBD2. Trimming removed 0 bases from V and 4 bases from J; junction bases left unmatched: 10. The germline CDR1 and CDR2 sequences are LGHNA and YSLEER. The CDR3 is 17 residues long. As DNA, the CDR3 is TGCGCCAGCAGCCAAGATATCAGCGGGATGTATGCAGATACGCAGTATTTT. It specifies CASSQDISGMYADTQYF.

The chain combines TRBV20-1 with TRBJ2-3, with 9 bases that match TRBD2. V gave up 3 bases and J gave up 4 bases; unmatched junction bases: 5. The CDR3 is 14 amino acids. The V gene's germline CDR1 is DFQATT and CDR2 SNEGSKA (reference sequence). In nucleotides, the CDR3 is TGCAGTGCTAGCCCTGCGGGAGGGTCAGATACGCAGTATTTT. It translates to CSASPAGGSDTQYF.

This chain connects TRBV12-3 or TRBV12-4 to TRBJ2-1; D uncertain. Trimming took 5 bases from V and 3 from J, leaving 5 bases between them. There are 12 residues in the CDR3. In nucleotides, the CDR3 is TGTGCCAGCAGTCACTTCTACAATGAGCAGTTCTTC. Its protein is CASSHFYNEQFF.

The chain's CDR3 is CSARDQGPMTQYF. In DNA form, the CDR3 reads TGCAGTGCTAGAGATCAGGGCCCCATGACCCAGTACTTC. This chain links TRBV20-1 with TRBJ2-5; D might be TRBD1 (5 bases). V was clipped by 0 bases and J by 7 bases, with 12 bases between them. Germline V gene data show CDR1 as DFQATT and CDR2 as SNEGSKA (reference sequence). The CDR3 spans 13 residues.

This clonotype has a count of ten or more. V is TRBV4-3 and J is TRBJ2-7; D assignment may be TRBD1 or TRBD2 (5 bases each). Trimming left V 4 bases short and J 6 bases short, with 16 bases between. This CDR3 has 14 amino acids. Germline assignment: CDR1 LGHNA and CDR2 YSLEER. The CDR3 region has the DNA TGCGCCAGCAGCCGGGACGGCGAAAGAGGCGAGCAGTACTTC. Its translation is CASSRDGERGEQYF.

Many counts were recorded for this clonotype. The rearrangement uses TRBV6-1 and TRBJ2-7, with 10 bases that match TRBD1. Germline lookup yields CDR1 MNHNS and CDR2 SASEGT. The CDR3 has 14 amino acids. V dropped 5 bases and J dropped 4; count of bases not matched to a gene: 5. CDR3 bases: TGTGCCAGCAGTCCGGGACAGGGGTTATACGAGCAGTACTTC. It codes for CASSPGQGLYEQYF.